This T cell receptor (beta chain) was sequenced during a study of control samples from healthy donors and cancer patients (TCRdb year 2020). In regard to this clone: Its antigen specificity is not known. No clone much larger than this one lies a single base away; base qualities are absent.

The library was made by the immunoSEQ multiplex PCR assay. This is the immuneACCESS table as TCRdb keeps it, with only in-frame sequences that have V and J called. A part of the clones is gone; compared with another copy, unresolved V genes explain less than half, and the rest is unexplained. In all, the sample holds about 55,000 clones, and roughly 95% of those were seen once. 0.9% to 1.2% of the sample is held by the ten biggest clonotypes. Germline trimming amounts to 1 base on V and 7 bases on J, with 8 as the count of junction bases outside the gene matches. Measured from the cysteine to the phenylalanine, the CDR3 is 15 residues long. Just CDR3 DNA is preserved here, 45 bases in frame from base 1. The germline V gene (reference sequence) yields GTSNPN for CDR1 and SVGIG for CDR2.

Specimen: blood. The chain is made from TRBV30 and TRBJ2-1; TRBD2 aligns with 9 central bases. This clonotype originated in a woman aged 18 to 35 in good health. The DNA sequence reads TGTGCCTGGAGTGCAGGGACTAGCTCGCGGAATGAGCAGTTCTTC. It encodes CAWSAGTSSRNEQFF.